A single T cell receptor (beta chain) is shown here with its context. Its antigen is still unknown. A read error may produce the germline difference seen at one junction end. The record originates from a study of blood T cells in healthy people across ages. Primers used in a second PCR of about 6 to 11 cycles were a sample-barcoded 5' primer and a J-beta primer mix. TCRdb re-called the 5' RACE reads through MiXCR, storing one row per CDR3 protein. The data hold roughly 410,000 distinct CDR3 sequences, with approximately 52% observed a single time. Whole-study findings and limits: Roughly linearly, TCR beta diversity per million T cells fell as age increased. Relative to aged donors, long-lived donors carried more naive CD4+ cells and displayed higher diversity.

Sequenced material: blood. The origin of this receptor is a man aged 55 to 70 in good health.

The CDR3 nucleotides read TGTGCCAGCAGCCCGAGGGACGTCGGCTATGTGAATACTGAAGCTTTCTTT. Translated: CASSPRDVGYVNTEAFF. The chain couples TRBV9 to TRBJ1-1; TRBD1 might be the D (5 bases). Germline lookup yields CDR1 SGDLS and CDR2 YYNGEE. The CDR3 is made up of 17 amino acids.